This TCR beta chain was sequenced in a study of blood T cell repertoires in COVID-19. About the research overall: Sources were T cells, B-cell-depleted T cells, or PBMCs; the material itself was cDNA or gDNA.

CDR1 is SGDLS, CDR2 YYNGEE, per germline. Unmatched junction bases numbered 19, after V lost 4 bases and J lost 0 bases. The CDR3 is 20 residues long. Original analysis: Amplification of reference gene primers provided the estimated nucleated cell counts. Profiling relied on immunoSEQ multiplex PCR, and the TCRdb table lists in-frame clones only, not all of them. V and J calls and clone size come straight from that table; D and trimming were deduced from the DNA. The data show 450,000 to 500,000 clones, approximately 83% seen once. The origin of this receptor is a human donor in a cohort sampled during active COVID-19. V gene TRBV9 combines with J gene TRBJ1-1; 9 bases agree with TRBD1. The material sequenced was peripheral blood. The DNA of the CDR3 is TGTGCCAGCAGCTCCTCCGGGGCGCCCGGGACAGGGACCTTGAACACTGAAGCTTTCTTT. This gives the protein CASSSSGAPGTGTLNTEAFF.